A selection of T cell receptor beta chains follows, all from one sample in a study of blood T cell repertoires in COVID-19. Measured with immunoSEQ multiplex PCR; TCRdb has only the in-frame clones, and not every one. In the table there are some 240,000 clones, around 84% of which are singletons. Sequenced material: peripheral blood. Every receptor here comes from a woman aged 40 to 55 who had recovered from COVID-19. CDR3s include the opening cysteine and the closing phenylalanine or tryptophan. A D gene is named only where the DNA matches it firmly. Size values are once, few and many counts, or a class for expanded clones, and some rows have none.

J gene	clone size	D gene	V gene	CDR3 protein	CDR3 DNA
TRBJ1-2	few	.	TRBV11-1	CASSHDRSYGYTF	TGTGCCAGCAGCCACGACAGGAGCTATGGCTACACCTTC
TRBJ2-4	.	.	TRBV28	CASTGIAKNIQYF	TGTGCCAGCACAGGGATCGCCAAAAACATTCAGTACTTC
TRBJ2-1	.	TRBD2	TRBV4-2	CASSQDYASGTDIYNEQFF	TGTGCCAGCAGCCAAGATTACGCTAGCGGGACGGACATCTACAATGAGCAGTTCTTC
TRBJ1-5	.	TRBD1	TRBV2	CASSEGGQGAWQPQHF	TGTGCCAGCAGTGAGGGTGGACAGGGGGCTTGGCAGCCCCAGCATTTT
TRBJ2-7	once	.	TRBV11-2	CASSHLRGRSSYEQYF	TGTGCCAGCAGCCACCTTCGGGGGAGAAGCTCCTACGAGCAGTACTTC
TRBJ2-7	few	TRBD1	TRBV19	CASRGTGGYEQYF	TGTGCCAGTAGGGGGACAGGGGGTTACGAGCAGTACTTC
TRBJ2-2	few	.	TRBV2	CASSERANTGELFF	TGTGCCAGCAGTGAACGCGCGAACACCGGGGAGCTGTTTTTT
TRBJ1-6	.	.	TRBV4-1	CASSHSAGQAPLHF	TGCGCCAGCAGCCACAGCGCGGGGCAGGCACCCCTCCACTTT
TRBJ2-2	once	.	TRBV3-1/TRBV3-2	CASRRVPGGELFF	TGTGCCAGCAGGAGGGTCCCGGGCGGGGAGCTGTTTTTT
TRBJ2-7	.	TRBD2	TRBV20-1	CSASTSGAIYEQYF	TGCAGTGCTAGTACCAGCGGGGCCATCTACGAGCAGTACTTC
TRBJ1-2	.	TRBD1	TRBV29-1	CSVYGQGSNYGYTF	TGCAGCGTTTATGGACAGGGGTCCAACTATGGCTACACCTTC
TRBJ1-4	.	.	TRBV6-1	CASSEWTGGEKLFF	TGTGCCAGCAGTGAATGGACGGGAGGTGAAAAACTGTTTTTT
TRBJ1-1	.	.	TRBV19	CASTVTGSMDTEAFF	TGTGCCAGTACCGTGACGGGGTCTATGGACACTGAAGCTTTCTTT
TRBJ2-7	.	TRBD1	TRBV5-1	CASSLQGYEQYF	TGCGCCAGCAGCTTACAGGGGTACGAGCAGTACTTC
TRBJ2-2	.	TRBD2	TRBV19	CASSARAGGNTGELFF	TGTGCCAGTAGTGCACGAGCGGGGGGGAACACCGGGGAGCTGTTTTTT
TRBJ1-2	.	.	TRBV12-3/TRBV12-4	CASSFLSNYGYTF	TGTGCCAGCAGTTTTCTCTCTAACTATGGCTACACCTTC
TRBJ2-7	.	.	TRBV5-1	CASSLQGPSTEQYF	TGCGCCAGCAGCTTACAGGGTCCGTCCACCGAGCAGTACTTC
TRBJ2-4	.	.	TRBV28	CASSLTGSGKNIQYF	TGTGCCAGCAGTTTAACAGGTTCGGGCAAAAACATTCAGTACTTC
TRBJ1-5	.	.	TRBV10-1	CASSVGPSQPQHF	TGCGCCAGCAGTGTGGGGCCCAGTCAGCCCCAGCATTTT
TRBJ1-2	.	.	TRBV9	CASSVSGVNLYGYTF	TGTGCCAGCAGCGTATCAGGGGTGAATCTTTATGGCTACACCTTC
TRBJ2-6	few	.	TRBV4-1	CASSPSGQSHPGANVLTF	TGCGCCAGCAGCCCGTCAGGGCAGAGTCACCCTGGGGCCAACGTCCTGACTTTC
TRBJ1-5	.	.	TRBV2	CASRSQGSNSNQPQHF	TGTGCCAGCAGGTCTCAGGGGAGCAATAGCAATCAGCCCCAGCATTTT
TRBJ1-2	.	.	TRBV19	CASSMTGIYNYGYTF	TGTGCCAGTAGTATGACAGGAATTTACAACTATGGCTACACCTTC
TRBJ2-5	.	TRBD2	TRBV24-1	CATSPAGARETQYF	TGTGCCACCAGCCCAGCGGGGGCAAGGGAGACCCAGTACTTC
TRBJ1-5	.	.	TRBV6-6	CASSRADRYSNQPQHF	TGTGCCAGCAGCCGTGCGGACAGATATAGCAATCAGCCCCAGCATTTT
TRBJ2-4	.	TRBD1	TRBV19	CASSIQGANIQYF	TGTGCCAGTAGTATCCAGGGGGCAAACATTCAGTACTTC
TRBJ2-2	.	.	TRBV18	CASSGEQRTPANTGELFF	TGTGCCAGCTCAGGAGAACAGCGGACCCCCGCGAACACCGGGGAGCTGTTTTTT
TRBJ1-1	.	.	TRBV7-3	CASSIQQGTEAFF	TGTGCCAGCAGCATACAACAGGGCACTGAAGCTTTCTTT
TRBJ2-3	.	TRBD2	TRBV24-1	CATSDLAGGPDTQYF	TGTGCCACCAGTGATTTAGCGGGAGGACCAGATACGCAGTATTTT
TRBJ2-1	.	TRBD1	TRBV6-4	CASSEVQGASYNEQFF	TGTGCCAGCAGTGAGGTACAGGGGGCCTCATACAATGAGCAGTTCTTC
TRBJ1-2	.	.	TRBV3-1/TRBV3-2	CASSQDGLNYGYTF	TGTGCCAGCAGCCAAGATGGCCTTAACTATGGCTACACCTTC
TRBJ2-1	.	TRBD2	TRBV6-5	CASSYGRGDLAGEFF	TGTGCCAGCAGTTACGGGAGGGGCGACCTCGCCGGGGAGTTCTTC
TRBJ1-1	.	.	TRBV13	CASSLYTGGITEAFF	TGTGCCAGCAGCTTATATACGGGCGGGATCACTGAAGCTTTCTTT
TRBJ1-1	.	.	TRBV5-1	CASSLSSSMNTEAFF	TGCGCCAGCAGCTTGTCCTCGAGTATGAACACTGAAGCTTTCTTT
TRBJ1-5	.	TRBD1	TRBV24-1	CATSAETGFQPQHF	TGTGCCACCAGTGCTGAGACAGGGTTTCAGCCCCAGCATTTT
TRBJ1-5	few	.	TRBV30	CAWAGQDDQPQHF	TGTGCCTGGGCGGGACAAGATGATCAGCCCCAGCATTTT
TRBJ2-1	.	.	TRBV19	CASRAQGSSYEQFF	TGTGCCAGTAGGGCCCAGGGAAGTTCCTATGAGCAGTTCTTC
TRBJ2-3	.	.	TRBV19	CASSVSRDTQYF	TGTGCCAGTAGTGTCTCGCGCGATACGCAGTATTTT
TRBJ1-5	.	.	TRBV28	CASNYGVFTGQPQHF	TGTGCCAGCAATTACGGGGTTTTCACCGGGCAGCCCCAGCATTTT
TRBJ2-1	.	.	TRBV2	CASSEVSSLLF	TGTGCCAGCAGTGAAGTTAGTAGCCTGCTCTTC
TRBJ1-5	.	.	TRBV7-9	CASTNGQFNQPQHF	TGTGCCAGCACCAATGGTCAGTTCAATCAGCCCCAGCATTTT
TRBJ2-5	.	TRBD2	TRBV19	CASRKRGKETQYF	TGTGCCAGTAGGAAGCGGGGGAAAGAGACCCAGTACTTC
TRBJ1-5	.	.	TRBV20-1	CSASSGGDQPQHF	TGCAGTGCTAGTTCGGGGGGCGACCAGCCCCAGCATTTT
TRBJ2-6	.	.	TRBV11-3	CASSLDWASGANVLTF	TGTGCCAGCAGCTTAGATTGGGCTTCTGGGGCCAACGTCCTGACTTTC
TRBJ1-4	.	.	TRBV19	CASSMGGFDEKLFF	TGTGCCAGTAGTATGGGCGGGTTCGATGAAAAACTGTTTTTT
TRBJ2-3	.	.	TRBV28	CATIYWAGASVDTQYF	TGTGCCACCATTTATTGGGCGGGGGCCTCCGTGGATACGCAGTATTTT
TRBJ2-1	.	.	TRBV13	CASSSQGGHNEQFF	TGTGCCAGCAGCTCACAGGGTGGCCACAATGAGCAGTTCTTC
TRBJ2-5	.	.	TRBV6-4	CASSDSTQYF	TGTGCCAGCAGTGACTCGACACAGTACTTC
TRBJ1-1	.	TRBD1	TRBV6-5	CASSKGQGTEAFF	TGTGCCAGCAGCAAGGGACAGGGCACTGAAGCTTTCTTT
TRBJ1-5	.	.	TRBV5-5	CASSLFDQPQHF	TGTGCCAGCAGCTTGTTCGATCAGCCCCAGCATTTT
TRBJ2-6	once	.	TRBV6-6	CASTPSGTGANVLTF	TGTGCCAGCACTCCCTCGGGGACTGGGGCCAACGTCCTGACTTTC
TRBJ2-1	once	TRBD2	TRBV5-1	CASSYSGGTYNEQFF	TGCGCCAGCAGCTATAGCGGGGGGACCTACAATGAGCAGTTCTTC
TRBJ2-7	.	.	TRBV4-2	CASSQDPGPYEQYF	TGTGCCAGCAGCCAAGATCCAGGGCCCTACGAGCAGTACTTC
TRBJ2-7	.	.	TRBV28	CASRKQGTYEQYF	TGTGCCAGCAGGAAACAGGGCACCTACGAGCAGTACTTC
TRBJ2-7	.	TRBD1	TRBV28	CASSYPNSATGTFEQYF	TGTGCCAGCAGCTATCCGAATTCCGCGACAGGGACCTTCGAGCAGTACTTC
TRBJ1-1	.	.	TRBV2	CASRSRSEAFF	TGTGCCAGCAGGTCGAGATCTGAAGCTTTCTTT
TRBJ1-2	once	.	TRBV2	CASSAEGGYTF	TGTGCCAGCAGTGCGGAGGGTGGCTACACCTTC
TRBJ2-1	.	TRBD2	TRBV5-4	CASSSLALTYNEQFF	TGTGCCAGCAGCTCACTAGCGCTCACCTACAATGAGCAGTTCTTC
TRBJ2-2	.	.	TRBV3-1/TRBV3-2	CASSQDLTGNTGELFF	TGTGCCAGCAGCCAAGACCTGACAGGAAACACCGGGGAGCTGTTTTTT